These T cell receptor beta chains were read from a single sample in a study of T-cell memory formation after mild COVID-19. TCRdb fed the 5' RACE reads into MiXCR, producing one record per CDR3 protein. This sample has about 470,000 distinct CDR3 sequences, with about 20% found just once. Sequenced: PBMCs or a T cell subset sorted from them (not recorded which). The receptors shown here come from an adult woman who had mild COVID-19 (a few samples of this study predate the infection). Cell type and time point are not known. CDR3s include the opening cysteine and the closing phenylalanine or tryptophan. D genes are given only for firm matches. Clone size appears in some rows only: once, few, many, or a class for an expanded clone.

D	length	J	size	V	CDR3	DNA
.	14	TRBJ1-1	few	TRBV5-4	CASSFGVTNDEAFF	TGTGCCAGCAGCTTCGGGGTGACCAATGATGAAGCTTTCTTT
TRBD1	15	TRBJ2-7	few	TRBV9	CASSVGTVSSYEQYF	TGTGCCAGCAGCGTTGGGACAGTGAGCTCCTACGAGCAGTACTTC
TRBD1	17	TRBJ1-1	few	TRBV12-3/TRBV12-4	CASSTRDRGTRRTEAFF	TGTGCCAGCAGTACACGGGACAGGGGAACCAGGAGGACTGAAGCTTTCTTT
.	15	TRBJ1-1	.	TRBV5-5	CASSLLVTHNTEAFF	TGTGCCAGCAGCTTGTTGGTGACACACAACACTGAAGCTTTCTTT
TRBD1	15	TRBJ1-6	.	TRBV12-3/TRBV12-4	CASSQLGQGRSPLHF	TGTGCCAGCAGCCAACTGGGACAGGGGAGGTCACCCCTCCACTTT
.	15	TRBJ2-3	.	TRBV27	CASSRDSGAADTQYF	TGTGCCAGCAGTAGGGACTCCGGAGCGGCAGATACGCAGTATTTT
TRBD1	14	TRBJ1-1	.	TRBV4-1	CASSRRQGGTEAFF	TGCGCCAGCAGCCGCCGACAGGGGGGGACTGAAGCTTTCTTT
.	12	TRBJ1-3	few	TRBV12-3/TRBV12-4	CASSLTRGAIYF	TGTGCCAGCAGTTTGACCCGTGGCGCCATATATTTT
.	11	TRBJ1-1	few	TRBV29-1	CSVGKDREAFF	TGCAGCGTTGGAAAGGACCGTGAAGCTTTCTTT
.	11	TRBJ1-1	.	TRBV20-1	CSARSGREAFF	TGCAGTGCTAGATCGGGGAGGGAAGCTTTCTTT
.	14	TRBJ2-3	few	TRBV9	CASSADAYTDTQYF	TGTGCCAGCAGCGCTGACGCTTACACAGATACGCAGTATTTT
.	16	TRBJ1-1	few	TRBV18	CASSPTPAEVGTEAFF	TGTGCCAGCTCACCAACACCCGCGGAGGTGGGCACTGAAGCTTTCTTT
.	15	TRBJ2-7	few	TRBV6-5	CASSLGTGGPYEQYF	TGTGCCAGCAGTTTAGGGACCGGGGGGCCTTACGAGCAGTACTTC
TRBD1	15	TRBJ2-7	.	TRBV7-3	CASSSRRQGGYEQYF	TGTGCCAGCAGCTCGCGGAGACAGGGGGGGTACGAGCAGTACTTC
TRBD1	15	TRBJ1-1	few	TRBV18	CASSPRDRGLTEAFF	TGTGCCAGCTCCCCCCGGGACAGGGGGCTGACTGAAGCTTTCTTT
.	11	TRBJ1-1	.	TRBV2	CAGQEGAEAFF	TGTGCCGGCCAGGAGGGCGCTGAAGCTTTCTTT
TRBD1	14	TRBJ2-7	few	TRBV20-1	CSATRTGPPYEQYF	TGCAGTGCTACTAGGACAGGACCCCCCTACGAGCAGTACTTC
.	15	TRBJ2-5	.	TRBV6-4	CASTLVAGSQETQYF	TGTGCCAGCACCCTCGTGGCGGGGTCACAAGAGACCCAGTACTTC
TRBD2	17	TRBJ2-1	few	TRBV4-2	CASSQAEAGLPFNEQFF	TGTGCCAGCAGCCAAGCCGAAGCGGGACTGCCGTTCAATGAGCAGTTCTTC
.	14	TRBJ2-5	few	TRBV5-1	CASSLRGARETQYF	TGCGCCAGCAGCTTACGGGGGGCCAGAGAGACCCAGTACTTC
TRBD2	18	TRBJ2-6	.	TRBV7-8	CASSYVTSGSAGANVLTF	TGTGCCAGCAGCTACGTTACTAGCGGGAGCGCTGGGGCCAACGTCCTGACTTTC
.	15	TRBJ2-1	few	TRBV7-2	CASSQGLPSYNEQFF	TGTGCCAGCAGCCAGGGACTCCCTTCCTACAATGAGCAGTTCTTC
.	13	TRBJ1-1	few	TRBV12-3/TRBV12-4	CASNHGANTEAFF	TGTGCCAGCAACCATGGGGCGAACACTGAAGCTTTCTTT
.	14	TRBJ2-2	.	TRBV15	CATVRGSNTGELFF	TGTGCCACCGTGAGGGGCTCGAACACCGGGGAGCTGTTTTTT
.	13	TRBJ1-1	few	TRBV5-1	CASSFNMNTEAFF	TGCGCCAGCAGCTTTAACATGAACACTGAAGCTTTCTTT
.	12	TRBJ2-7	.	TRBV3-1	CASSQRGYEQYF	TGTGCCAGCAGTCAACGGGGATACGAGCAGTACTTC
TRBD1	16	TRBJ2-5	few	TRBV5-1	CASSPGQGLRGETQYF	TGCGCCAGCAGCCCCGGACAGGGTCTTAGGGGAGAGACCCAGTACTTC
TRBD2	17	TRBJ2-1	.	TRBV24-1	CAIGGTSGLSSYNEQFF	TGTGCCATCGGGGGGACTAGCGGGCTTAGCTCCTACAATGAGCAGTTCTTC
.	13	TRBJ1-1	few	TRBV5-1	CASGQGSGTEAFF	TGCGCCAGCGGCCAGGGGTCGGGCACTGAAGCTTTCTTT
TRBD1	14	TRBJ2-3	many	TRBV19	CASSIGQGTDTQYF	TGTGCCAGTAGTATCGGACAGGGCACAGATACGCAGTATTTT
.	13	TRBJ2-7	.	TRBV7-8	CASSERLSYEQYF	TGTGCCAGCAGTGAGCGGCTCTCCTACGAGCAGTACTTC
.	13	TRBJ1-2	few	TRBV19	CASSAGFRYGYTF	TGTGCCAGTAGTGCAGGGTTTCGGTATGGCTACACCTTC
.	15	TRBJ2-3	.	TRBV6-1	CASIPWAEWTDTQYF	TGTGCCAGCATCCCCTGGGCCGAATGGACAGATACGCAGTATTTT
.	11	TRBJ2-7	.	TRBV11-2	CASSPTMGQYF	TGTGCCAGCAGCCCCACGATGGGGCAGTACTTC
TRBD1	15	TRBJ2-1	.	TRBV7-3	CASSLDPGGHNEQFF	TGTGCCAGCAGCTTAGATCCAGGGGGCCACAATGAGCAGTTCTTC
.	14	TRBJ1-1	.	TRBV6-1	CASSRDPLNTEAFF	TGTGCCAGCAGTCGGGACCCCCTCAACACTGAAGCTTTCTTT
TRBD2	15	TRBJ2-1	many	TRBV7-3	CASSPSGGIYNEQFF	TGTGCCAGCAGCCCTAGCGGGGGGATCTACAATGAGCAGTTCTTC
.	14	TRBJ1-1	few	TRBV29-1	CSAQLLTVDTEAFF	TGCAGCGCCCAACTGTTGACAGTTGACACTGAAGCTTTCTTT
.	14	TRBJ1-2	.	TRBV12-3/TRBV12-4	CASSTVGGDYGYTF	TGTGCCAGCAGTACCGTTGGGGGGGACTATGGCTACACCTTC
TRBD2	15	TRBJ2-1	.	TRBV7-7	CASSLVVGTSGEQFF	TGTGCTAGCAGCTTAGTCGTAGGGACTAGCGGGGAGCAGTTCTTC
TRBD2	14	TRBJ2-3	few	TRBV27	CASRSSGGGDTQYF	TGTGCCAGCAGATCTTCGGGGGGGGGAGATACGCAGTATTTT
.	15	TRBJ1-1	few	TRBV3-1	CASSHSNGVDTEAFF	TGTGCCAGCAGCCACTCCAACGGGGTAGACACTGAAGCTTTCTTT
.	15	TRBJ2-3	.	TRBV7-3	CASSLRGGAGDTQYF	TGTGCCAGCAGCTTAAGAGGGGGGGCCGGAGATACGCAGTATTTT